This T cell receptor (beta chain) was sequenced during a study of PD-1 blockade in classical Hodgkin lymphoma. This table comes from immunoSEQ multiplex PCR, and its TCRdb copy is limited to in-frame clones, with some not included. The sample includes 20,000 to 25,000 clones, roughly 76% of them seen just once. The CDR3 is 13 amino acids. CDR1 and CDR2 from the germline V gene are SGHDN and FVKESK. Deletions cut 3 bases from V and 5 bases from J, with 10 bases between. Time point here: cycle 4 day 1 (C4D1), after 5 to 7 weeks of nivolumab. Following autologous stem cell transplantation, relapse occurred in every patient, and exposure to brentuximab vedotin varied. Purified CD4+ T cells were obtained from thawed PBMCs through magnetic negative selection.

This receptor was identified in a human donor with classical Hodgkin lymphoma. V usage is TRBV14 and J usage is TRBJ2-5; D possibly corresponds to TRBD1 (6 bases). The sequenced sample was CD4+ T cells from blood, obtained before the fourth cycle of nivolumab. The CDR3, as DNA: TGTGCCAGCAGCCAGGCAGGGGCCGAGACCCAGTACTTC. It yields the protein CASSQAGAETQYF.